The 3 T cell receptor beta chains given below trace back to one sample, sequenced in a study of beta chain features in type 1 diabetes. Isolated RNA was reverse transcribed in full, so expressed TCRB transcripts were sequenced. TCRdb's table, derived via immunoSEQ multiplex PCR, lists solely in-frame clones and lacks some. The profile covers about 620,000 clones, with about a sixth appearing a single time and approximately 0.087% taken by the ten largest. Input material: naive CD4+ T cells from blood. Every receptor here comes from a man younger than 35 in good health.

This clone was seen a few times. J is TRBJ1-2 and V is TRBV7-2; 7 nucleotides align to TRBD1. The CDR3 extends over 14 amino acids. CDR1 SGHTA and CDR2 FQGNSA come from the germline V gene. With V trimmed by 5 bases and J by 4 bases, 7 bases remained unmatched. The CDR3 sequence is CASSATGLSYGYTF. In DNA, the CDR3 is TGTGCCAGCAGCGCGACAGGGTTAAGCTATGGCTACACCTTC.

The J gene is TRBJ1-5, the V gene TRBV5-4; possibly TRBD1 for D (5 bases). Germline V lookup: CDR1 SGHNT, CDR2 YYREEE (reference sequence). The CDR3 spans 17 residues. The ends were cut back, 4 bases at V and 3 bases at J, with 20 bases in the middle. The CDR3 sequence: CASSQDARAFTNQPQHF. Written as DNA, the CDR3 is TGTGCCAGCAGCCAAGATGCCAGGGCCTTCACCAATCAGCCCCAGCATTTT.

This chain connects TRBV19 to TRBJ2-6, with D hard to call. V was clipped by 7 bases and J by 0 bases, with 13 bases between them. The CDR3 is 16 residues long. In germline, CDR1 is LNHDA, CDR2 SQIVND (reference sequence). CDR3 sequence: CASTISSNSGANVLTF. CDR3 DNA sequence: TGTGCCAGTACCATATCTTCGAACTCTGGGGCCAACGTCCTGACTTTC.